Listed here are 24 T cell receptor beta chains from one sample, sequenced in a study of cytomegalovirus exposure and HLA in healthy donors. Generated by immunoSEQ multiplex PCR, the TCRdb table keeps only in-frame clones and is missing some. This sample carries roughly 52,000 clones, 93% of them seen once, and the ten largest clones take about 1.5%. Sequenced: PBMCs. The receptor source for this set is a woman between 18 and 30 years old in good health and CMV-seropositive.

This clone was recorded only once. The chain is built from TRBV29-1 and TRBJ2-7; D gene uncertain. The CDR3 contains 13 residues. Germline CDR1 is SQVTM and CDR2 is ANQGSEA. V gave up 6 bases and J gave up 0 bases, with 12 bases separating them. CDR3: CSVLTGSSYEQYF. In DNA, the CDR3 is TGCAGCGTGTTAACCGGGTCCTCCTACGAGCAGTACTTC.

This chain links TRBV25-1 with TRBJ1-6; possible D gene TRBD1, 6 bases. Trimming cost V 3 bases and J 13 bases, with 16 bases left between them. Germline CDR1 and CDR2: MGHDK and SYGVNS. The CDR3 contains 14 residues. The CDR3 DNA is TGTGCCAGCAGTGACCCTGGACAGTCCCAGCCCCTCCACTTT. Translation: CASSDPGQSQPLHF.

The rearrangement uses TRBV7-9 and TRBJ2-1; D remains ambiguous. The V end was cut by 5 bases, the J end by 3 bases, with 14 bases between. CDR1 SEHNR and CDR2 FQNEAQ come from the germline V gene (reference sequence). The CDR3 covers 15 residues. In DNA form, the CDR3 reads TGTGCCAGCAGCCCAAAGAGTCAGGTCTACAATGAGCAGTTCTTC. Its protein is CASSPKSQVYNEQFF.

This sequence joins TRBV15 and TRBJ2-1, with D possibly TRBD2 on 5 matching bases. CDR1 and CDR2 (germline): LNHNV, YYDKDF (reference sequence). The CDR3 is made up of 16 amino acids. Trimming took off 0 bases at V and 0 bases at J, with 9 bases between the two ends. The CDR3 is CATSRDPGSSYNEQFF. The CDR3, as DNA: TGTGCCACCAGCAGAGATCCGGGGAGCTCCTACAATGAGCAGTTCTTC.

The CDR3 nucleotides read TGTGCCACCAGCAGAGAACGGGACTCGGAGACCCAGTACTTC. Translating it yields CATSRERDSETQYF. The chain is built from TRBV15 and TRBJ2-5; maybe TRBD2 (6 bases). The germline V gene has CDR1 LNHNV and CDR2 YYDKDF (reference sequence). Trimming took 0 bases from V and 5 from J, leaving 10 bases between them. CDR3 size: 14 residues.

CDR3 in amino acids: CASSPPGGYDQPQHF. DNA of the CDR3: TGTGCCAGCTCACCACCCGGGGGATACGATCAGCCCCAGCATTTT. The V and J genes are TRBV18 and TRBJ1-5, with D possibly TRBD1 on 5 matching bases. V gave up 0 bases and J gave up 5 bases, with 11 bases separating them. Germline V gene sequence: CDR1 KGHSH, CDR2 LQKENI. This CDR3 has 15 amino acids.

This chain connects TRBV27 to TRBJ2-1; a weak D match, TRBD2 (6 bases). Per the germline V gene, CDR1 is MNHEY and CDR2 is SMNVEV (reference sequence). The length of the CDR3 is 15 residues. With 5 bases removed from V and 3 bases from J, the gap between germline ends came to 14 bases. For the CDR3, the DNA is TGTGCCAGCAGTGGCGGGACTCGCCTCTACAATGAGCAGTTCTTC. Encoded protein: CASSGGTRLYNEQFF.

This chain links TRBV6-4 with TRBJ1-2; D perhaps matches TRBD1 (5 bases). Germline-derived CDR1 and CDR2 are MRHNA and SNTAGT. Trimming shortened V by 0 bases and J by 5 bases, and 13 bases separated the two germline ends. The CDR3 extends over 15 amino acids. In nucleotides, the CDR3 is TGTGCCAGCAGTGACTCCCAGACAGACCTTTATGGCTACACCTTC. Its protein product is CASSDSQTDLYGYTF.

V gene TRBV2 combines with J gene TRBJ2-1; D gene ambiguous. V was shortened by 5 bases and J by 8 bases, with 10 bases between the two germline ends. The germline CDR1 and CDR2 sequences are SNHLY and FYNNEI. The length of the CDR3 is 12 residues. The CDR3 loop is CASSPVEYEQFF. In DNA form, the CDR3 reads TGTGCCAGCAGTCCCGTGGAGTATGAGCAGTTCTTC.

V usage is TRBV19 and J usage is TRBJ1-4, with TRBD1 as a possible D gene (6 bases). CDR3 size: 15 residues. The germline V and J ends were trimmed by 6 bases and 9 bases, with 20 bases remaining between them. Germline V lookup: CDR1 LNHDA, CDR2 SQIVND (reference sequence). This CDR3 reads CASSQGQYHTQKLFF. The CDR3 bases are TGTGCCAGTAGCCAAGGACAGTACCATACGCAAAAACTGTTTTTT.

V and J are TRBV5-1 and TRBJ2-3, with TRBD2 matching 13 bases. V shed 4 bases and J 2 bases; nucleotides not matched to a gene: 4. Germline CDR1 reads SGHRS; CDR2 reads YFSETQ. This CDR3 has 16 residues. The CDR3 coding sequence is TGCGCCAGCAGCATAGGGACTAGCGGGAACACAGATACGCAGTATTTT. Amino acids: CASSIGTSGNTDTQYF.

This clone occurred a few times. The V gene is TRBV25-1, the J gene TRBJ1-5; no clear D. The V end lost 4 bases, the J end lost 2 bases, and 9 bases lay between the germline ends. Germline V CDR1 and CDR2: MGHDK, SYGVNS. The CDR3 consists of 14 residues. The CDR3 nucleotides are TGTGCCAGCAGTGGAAGGGAGGGCAATCAGCCCCAGCATTTT. This translates into CASSGREGNQPQHF.

The chain couples TRBV27 to TRBJ2-7; 8 bases agree with TRBD2. This CDR3 has 14 residues. Germline CDR1 reads MNHEY; CDR2 reads SMNVEV (reference sequence). With V trimmed by 8 bases and J by 3 bases, 9 bases remained unmatched. CDR3 residues: CASSGGGRGYEQYF. CDR3 in DNA: TGTGCCAGCTCGGGGGGGGGCAGGGGCTACGAGCAGTACTTC.

The chain has TRBV20-1 and TRBJ1-2, with D uncertain. The CDR3 has 11 amino acids. Trimming cost V 5 bases and J 5 bases, with 9 bases left between them. Per germline, CDR1 DFQATT and CDR2 SNEGSKA (reference sequence). The CDR3 spells CSAPWRYGYTF. Written as DNA, the CDR3 is TGCAGTGCTCCCTGGAGATATGGCTACACCTTC.

Of note for this clone: Sequence at one end of the junction differs from germline and may be a read error. This chain links TRBV4-1 with TRBJ2-7, with D hard to call. Germline assignment: CDR1 MGHRA and CDR2 YSYEKL. The CDR3 totals 15 residues. CDR3 DNA sequence: TGCGCCAGCAGCCAAGACCCGTCATTATTGTACGGGCAGTACTTC. This translates into CASSQDPSLLYGQYF.

The genes are TRBV5-1 and TRBJ2-5; perhaps TRBD2 as D (6 bases). The germline V and J ends were trimmed by 0 bases and 4 bases, with 13 bases remaining between them. CDR1 is SGHRS and CDR2 is YFSETQ in the germline V gene. The CDR3 is 15 amino acids. The CDR3 region has the DNA TGCGCCAGCAGCTTGGGGGGATTGGGAGGAGAGACCCAGTACTTC. The encoded protein is CASSLGGLGGETQYF.

The gene calls are TRBV7-9 and TRBJ1-5; D uncertain. Germline values: CDR1 SEHNR, CDR2 FQNEAQ (reference sequence). The CDR3 loop spans 15 amino acids. Trimming took off 3 bases at V and 1 base at J, with 10 bases between the two ends. The CDR3 DNA is TGTGCCAGCAGCTTTGGTGGGCTGAGCAATCAGCCCCAGCATTTT. This translates into CASSFGGLSNQPQHF.

This clone was observed once. The chain combines TRBV27 with TRBJ2-3, with D perhaps TRBD1 (5 bases). The CDR3 is made up of 13 amino acids. Deletions cut 6 bases from V and 3 bases from J, with 10 bases between. Per the germline V gene, CDR1 is MNHEY and CDR2 is SMNVEV (reference sequence). CDR3 nucleotides: TGTGCCAGCAGGGCCACAGGAACAGATACGCAGTATTTT. It yields the protein CASRATGTDTQYF.

The chain combines TRBV19 with TRBJ2-5; D not resolved. The CDR3 extends over 12 amino acids. The germline V gene encodes CDR1 LNHDA and CDR2 SQIVND (reference sequence). V gave up 3 bases and J gave up 9 bases, with 11 bases separating them. CDR3 nucleotides: TGTGCCAGTAGTATCTATGGTCTCCCCCAGTACTTC. This encodes CASSIYGLPQYF.

The rearrangement links TRBV6-4 to TRBJ2-7, with 8 bases identical to TRBD2. The junction had 9 bases not matched to a gene; V was cut back by 7 bases and J by 1 base. Looked up from germline, CDR1 is MRHNA and CDR2 is SNTAGT. The CDR3 length is 15 residues. The CDR3 coding sequence is TGTGCCAGCACCTTAGCGGGACGGCGGTCCTACGAGCAGTACTTC. Its translation is CASTLAGRRSYEQYF.

This chain connects TRBV6-1 to TRBJ2-1, with 7 nucleotides matching TRBD1. CDR1 is MNHNS, CDR2 SASEGT, per germline. Trimming at V came to 6 bases and at J to 3 bases, leaving 2 bases not matched to a gene. This CDR3 spans 13 amino acids. The CDR3 sequence is CASSRDSYNEQFF. The DNA of the CDR3 is TGTGCCAGCAGCAGGGACAGCTACAATGAGCAGTTCTTC.

The V and J genes are TRBV7-2 and TRBJ2-5, with TRBD2 matching 10 bases. Germline CDR1 SGHTA, CDR2 FQGNSA. The CDR3 loop spans 16 amino acids. The trim removed 6 bases at V and 7 bases at J, leaving 14 bases unmatched. CDR3 protein: CASRRRSGGAMGTQYF. In nucleotides, the CDR3 is TGTGCCAGCAGACGAAGGAGCGGGGGGGCGATGGGGACCCAGTACTTC.

This chain joins TRBV10-3 and TRBJ2-1; 7 positions agree with TRBD1. V lost 10 bases to trimming and J lost 4 bases; unmatched junction nucleotides: 7. Germline CDR1 and CDR2: ENHRY and SYGVKD. CDR3 length: 13 amino acids. CDR3 amino acids: CASTGALYNEQFF. The CDR3 DNA is TGTGCCAGTACAGGGGCCTTATACAATGAGCAGTTCTTC.

The chain carries TRBV6-5 and TRBJ2-2, with a tentative D call TRBD2 (6 bases). Trimming took off 6 bases at V and 5 bases at J, with 13 bases between the two ends. Germline loops: CDR1 MNHEY, CDR2 SVGAGI. The CDR3 sequence is 14 residues long. CDR3 DNA sequence: TGTGCCAGCAGAGTCAGCGGGTGGACCGGGGAGCTGTTTTTT. Translating it yields CASRVSGWTGELFF.